Listed here is a single T cell receptor beta chain. The sample comes from a study of blood T cell repertoires in COVID-19. As for the study in general: Italy, Spain and the United States were the sources of the convalescent and acute COVID-19 samples.

The data were produced by immunoSEQ multiplex PCR, yet TCRdb's version contains in-frame clones alone and is incomplete. The sample has nearly 350,000 clones, approximately 91% seen once. V gave up 11 bases and J gave up 3 bases; unmatched junction bases: 10. The CDR3 extends over 15 amino acids. Looked up from germline, CDR1 is MDHEN and CDR2 is SYDVKM. The chain combines TRBV28 with TRBJ1-1, with TRBD1 identical over 12 bases. Material for sequencing was peripheral blood. The clonotype was recovered from a woman in her seventies with COVID-19, enrolled during active disease. The CDR3 is CAHNRGTGGDTEAFF. In DNA form, the CDR3 reads TGTGCCCACAACAGGGGGACAGGGGGCGACACTGAAGCTTTCTTT.